This TCR beta chain comes out of a study of blood T cell repertoires in COVID-19. TCRdb keeps only in-frame clones here, not all; method: immunoSEQ multiplex PCR. The table records roughly 77,000 clones, 75% to 90% of them present only once. The CDR3 contains 13 residues. Per germline, CDR1 MNHEY and CDR2 SVGAGI. V gave up 8 bases and J gave up 10 bases; unmatched junction bases: 6. The chain employs TRBV6-5 and TRBJ2-1; the match to TRBD1 covers 12 bases. The TCR comes from a woman older than 75 with active COVID-19. Material: peripheral blood. Written as DNA, the CDR3 is TGTGCCAGCGCGGGACAGGGGGCCTGGGAGCAGTTCTTC. It encodes CASAGQGAWEQFF.